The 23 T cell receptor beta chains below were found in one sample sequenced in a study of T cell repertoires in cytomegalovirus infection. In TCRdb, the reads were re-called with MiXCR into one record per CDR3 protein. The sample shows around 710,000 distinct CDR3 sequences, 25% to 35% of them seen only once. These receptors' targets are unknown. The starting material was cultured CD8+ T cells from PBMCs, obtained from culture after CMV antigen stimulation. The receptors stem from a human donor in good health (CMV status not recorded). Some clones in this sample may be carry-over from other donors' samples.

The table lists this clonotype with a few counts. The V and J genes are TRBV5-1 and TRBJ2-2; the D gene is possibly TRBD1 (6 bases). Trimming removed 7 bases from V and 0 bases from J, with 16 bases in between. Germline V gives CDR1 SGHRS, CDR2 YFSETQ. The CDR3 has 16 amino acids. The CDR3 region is CASGTPGHSNTGELFF. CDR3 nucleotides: TGCGCCAGCGGGACCCCGGGACATTCGAACACCGGGGAGCTGTTTTTT.

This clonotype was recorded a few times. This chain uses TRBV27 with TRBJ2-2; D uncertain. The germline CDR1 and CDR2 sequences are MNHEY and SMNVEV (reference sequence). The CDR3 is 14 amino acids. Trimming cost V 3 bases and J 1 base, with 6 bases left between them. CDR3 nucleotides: TGTGCCAGCAGTTTTGTAGGGAACACCGGGGAGCTGTTTTTT. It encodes CASSFVGNTGELFF.

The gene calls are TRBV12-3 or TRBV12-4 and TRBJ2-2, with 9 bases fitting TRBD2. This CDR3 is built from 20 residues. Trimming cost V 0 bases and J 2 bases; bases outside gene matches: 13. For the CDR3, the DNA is TGTGCCAGCAGTTTAGCGCTGTACGGAGCGGGGGGCCCTAACACCGGGGAGCTGTTTTTT. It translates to CASSLALYGAGGPNTGELFF.

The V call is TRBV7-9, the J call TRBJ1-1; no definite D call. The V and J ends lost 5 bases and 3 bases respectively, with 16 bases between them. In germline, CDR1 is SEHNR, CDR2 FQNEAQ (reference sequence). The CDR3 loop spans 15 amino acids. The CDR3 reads CASSPLKGFYTEAFF. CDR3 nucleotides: TGTGCCAGCAGCCCGCTAAAGGGTTTCTACACTGAAGCTTTCTTT.

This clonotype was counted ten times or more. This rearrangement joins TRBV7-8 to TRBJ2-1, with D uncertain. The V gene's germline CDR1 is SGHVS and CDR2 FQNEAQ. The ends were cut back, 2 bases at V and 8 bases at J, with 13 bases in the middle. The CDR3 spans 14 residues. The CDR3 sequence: CASSLHLELDEQFF. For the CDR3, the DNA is TGTGCCAGCAGCTTACACCTAGAATTGGATGAGCAGTTCTTC. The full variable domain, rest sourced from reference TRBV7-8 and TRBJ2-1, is GAGVSQSPRYKVAKRGQDVALRCDPISGHVSLFWYQQALGQGPEFLTYFQNEAQLDKSGLPSDRFFAERPEGSVSTLKIQRTQQEDSAVYLCASSLHLELDEQFFGPGTRLTVL.

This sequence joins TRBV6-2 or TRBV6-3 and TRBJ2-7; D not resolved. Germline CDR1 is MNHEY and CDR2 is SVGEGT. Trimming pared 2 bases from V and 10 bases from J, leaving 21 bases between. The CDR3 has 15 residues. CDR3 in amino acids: CASSYRMGSASIQYF. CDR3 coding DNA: TGTGCCAGCAGTTACAGAATGGGCAGTGCCTCCATACAGTACTTC.

The CDR3 sequence: CASSLGTYQETQYF. The CDR3 DNA sequence: TGTGCCAGCAGCTTAGGAACCTACCAAGAGACCCAGTACTTC. The gene calls are TRBV7-6 and TRBJ2-5; no firm D call. The germline CDR1 and CDR2 sequences are SGHVS and FNYEAQ. The CDR3 runs 14 residues. The germline V and J ends were trimmed by 1 base and 0 bases, with 6 bases remaining between them.

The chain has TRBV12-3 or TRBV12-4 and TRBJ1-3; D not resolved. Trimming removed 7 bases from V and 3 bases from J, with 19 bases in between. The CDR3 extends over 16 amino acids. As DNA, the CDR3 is TGTGCCAGCATTATCCTGGAGGAAGAGGATGGAAACACCATATATTTT. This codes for CASIILEEEDGNTIYF.

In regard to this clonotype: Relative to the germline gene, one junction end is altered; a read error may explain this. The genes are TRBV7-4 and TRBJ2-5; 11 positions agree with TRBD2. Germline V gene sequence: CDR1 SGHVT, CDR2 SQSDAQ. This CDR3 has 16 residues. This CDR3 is CTSSFVAGGPGETQYF. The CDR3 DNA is TGTACCAGCAGCTTTGTAGCGGGGGGGCCGGGAGAGACCCAGTACTTC.

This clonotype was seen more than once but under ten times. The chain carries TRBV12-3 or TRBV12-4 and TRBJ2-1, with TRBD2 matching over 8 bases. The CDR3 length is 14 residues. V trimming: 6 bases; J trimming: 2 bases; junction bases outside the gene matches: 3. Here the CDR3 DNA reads TGTGCCAGCAGAGAGCGGGGGACCTACAATGAGCAGTTCTTC. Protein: CASRERGTYNEQFF.

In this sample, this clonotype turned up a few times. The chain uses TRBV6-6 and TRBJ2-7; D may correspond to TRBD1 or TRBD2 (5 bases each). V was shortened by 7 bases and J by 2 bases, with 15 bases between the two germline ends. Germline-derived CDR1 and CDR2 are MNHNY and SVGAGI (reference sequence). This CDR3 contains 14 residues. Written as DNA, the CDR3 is TGTGCCAGCACCCGGGACCCTGGACCCTACGAGCAGTACTTC. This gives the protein CASTRDPGPYEQYF.

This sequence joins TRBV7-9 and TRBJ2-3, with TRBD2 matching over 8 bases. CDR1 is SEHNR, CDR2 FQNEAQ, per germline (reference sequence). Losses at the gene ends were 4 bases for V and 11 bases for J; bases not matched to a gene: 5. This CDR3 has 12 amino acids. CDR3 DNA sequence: TGTGCCAGCAGCTCCGGGGGGGCCGAGCAGTATTTT. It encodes CASSSGGAEQYF.

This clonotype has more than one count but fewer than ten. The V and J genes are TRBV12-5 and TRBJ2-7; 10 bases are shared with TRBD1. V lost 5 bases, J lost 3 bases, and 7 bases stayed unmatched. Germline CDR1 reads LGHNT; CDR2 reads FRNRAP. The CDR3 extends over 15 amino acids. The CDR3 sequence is CASGGIRDRGYEQYF. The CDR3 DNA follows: TGTGCTAGTGGTGGGATCCGGGACAGGGGCTACGAGCAGTACTTC.

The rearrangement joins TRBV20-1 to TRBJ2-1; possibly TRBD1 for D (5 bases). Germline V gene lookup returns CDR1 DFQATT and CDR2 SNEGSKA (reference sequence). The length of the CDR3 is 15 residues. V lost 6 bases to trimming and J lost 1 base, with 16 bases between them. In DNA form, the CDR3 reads TGCAGTGCCACAGGAGTTGGGGATTCCTACAATGAGCAGTTCTTC. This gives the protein CSATGVGDSYNEQFF.

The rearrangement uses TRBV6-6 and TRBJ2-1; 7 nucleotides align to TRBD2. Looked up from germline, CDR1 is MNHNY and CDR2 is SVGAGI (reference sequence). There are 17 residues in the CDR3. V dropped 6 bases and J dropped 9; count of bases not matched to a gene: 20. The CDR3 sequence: CASRGVLGTSDLVEQFF. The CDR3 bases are TGTGCCAGCAGAGGGGTCCTGGGCACTAGCGACTTGGTTGAGCAGTTCTTC.

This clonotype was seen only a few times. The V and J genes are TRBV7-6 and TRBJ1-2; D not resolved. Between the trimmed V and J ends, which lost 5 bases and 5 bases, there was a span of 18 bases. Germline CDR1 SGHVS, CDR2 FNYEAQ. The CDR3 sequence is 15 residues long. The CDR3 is CASSREMSPGYGYTF. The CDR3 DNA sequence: TGTGCCAGCAGCCGCGAGATGTCCCCGGGGTATGGCTACACCTTC.

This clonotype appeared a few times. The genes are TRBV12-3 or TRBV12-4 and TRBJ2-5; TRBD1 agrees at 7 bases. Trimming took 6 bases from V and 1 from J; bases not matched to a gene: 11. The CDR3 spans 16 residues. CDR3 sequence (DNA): TGTGCCAGCAGGCCCCGCCGCAGGGGGTTCCAAGAGACCCAGTACTTC. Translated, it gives CASRPRRRGFQETQYF.

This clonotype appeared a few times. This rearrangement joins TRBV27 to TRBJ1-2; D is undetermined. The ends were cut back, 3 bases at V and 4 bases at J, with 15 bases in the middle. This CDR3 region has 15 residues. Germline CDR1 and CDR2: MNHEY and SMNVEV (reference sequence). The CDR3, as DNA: TGTGCCAGCAGTTTTGGAGTTGCGGGCGGCTATGGCTACACCTTC. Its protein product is CASSFGVAGGYGYTF.

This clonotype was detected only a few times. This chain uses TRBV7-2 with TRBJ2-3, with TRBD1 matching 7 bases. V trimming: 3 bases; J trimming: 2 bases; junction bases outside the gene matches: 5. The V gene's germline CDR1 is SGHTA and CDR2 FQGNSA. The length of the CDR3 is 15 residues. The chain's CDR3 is CASSFLQGNTDTQYF. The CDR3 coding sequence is TGTGCCAGCAGCTTTCTACAGGGGAACACAGATACGCAGTATTTT.

The CDR3 reads CASSRASTNEKLFF. The CDR3, as DNA: TGTGCCAGCAGCAGAGCTTCAACTAATGAAAAACTGTTTTTT. This chain links TRBV6-1 with TRBJ1-4, with D unresolved. Trimming left V 6 bases short and J 0 bases short, with 8 bases between. The CDR3 totals 14 residues. Germline values: CDR1 MNHNS, CDR2 SASEGT.

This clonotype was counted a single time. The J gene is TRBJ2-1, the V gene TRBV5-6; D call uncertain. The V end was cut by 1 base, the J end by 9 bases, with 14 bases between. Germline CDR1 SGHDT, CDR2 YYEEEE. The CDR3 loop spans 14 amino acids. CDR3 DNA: TGTGCCAGCAGCTTGCGCAGGCGTTCCGGTGAGCAGTTCTTC. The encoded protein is CASSLRRRSGEQFF.

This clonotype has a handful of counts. The CDR3 nucleotides are TGTGCCAGTAGTATAGGGAGTTGGGACACTGAAGCTTTCTTT. Protein: CASSIGSWDTEAFF. The chain uses TRBV19 and TRBJ1-1; no clear D gene. This CDR3 contains 14 residues. Trimming took 1 base from V and 3 from J, leaving 9 bases between them. Germline values: CDR1 LNHDA, CDR2 SQIVND (reference sequence).

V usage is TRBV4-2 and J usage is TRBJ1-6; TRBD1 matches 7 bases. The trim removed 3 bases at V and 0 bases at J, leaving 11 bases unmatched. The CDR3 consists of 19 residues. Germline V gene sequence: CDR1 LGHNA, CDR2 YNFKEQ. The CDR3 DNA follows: TGTGCCAGCAGCCAGGCCCGGGGACAGCTAAGCTCCTATAATTCACCCCTCCACTTT. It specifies CASSQARGQLSSYNSPLHF.